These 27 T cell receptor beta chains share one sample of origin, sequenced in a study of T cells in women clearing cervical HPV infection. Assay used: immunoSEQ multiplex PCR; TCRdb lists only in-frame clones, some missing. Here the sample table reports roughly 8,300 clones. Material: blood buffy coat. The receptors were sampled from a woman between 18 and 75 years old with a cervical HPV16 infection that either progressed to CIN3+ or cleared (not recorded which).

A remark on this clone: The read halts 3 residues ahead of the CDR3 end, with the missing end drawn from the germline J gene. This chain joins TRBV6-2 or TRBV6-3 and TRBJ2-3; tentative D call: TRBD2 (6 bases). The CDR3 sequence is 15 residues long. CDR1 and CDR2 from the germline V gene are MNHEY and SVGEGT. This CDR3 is CASSDRGTFEETQYF. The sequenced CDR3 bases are TGTGCCAGCAGTGATCGTGGGACTTTTGAAGAGACG.

CDR3 region: CASRKEGVGTEAFF. The sequenced CDR3 bases are TGCGCCAGCAGGAAGGAGGGCGTAGGGACTGAA. The V gene is TRBV5-1, the J gene TRBJ1-1; D call uncertain. The DNA ends 3 residues before the CDR3 does, and the rest of the CDR3 is filled in from the germline J gene. Trimming left V 5 bases short and J 5 bases short, with 16 bases between. From germline, CDR1 is SGHRS and CDR2 YFSETQ. The CDR3 sequence is 14 residues long.

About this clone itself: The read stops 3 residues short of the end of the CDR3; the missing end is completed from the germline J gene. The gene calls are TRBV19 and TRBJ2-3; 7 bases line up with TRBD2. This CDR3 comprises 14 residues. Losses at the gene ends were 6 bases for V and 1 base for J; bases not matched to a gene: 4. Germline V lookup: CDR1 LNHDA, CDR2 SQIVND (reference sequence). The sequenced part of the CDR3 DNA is TGTGCCAGTAGAGTCACTAGCGGCACAGATACG. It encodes CASRVTSGTDT. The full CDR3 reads CASRVTSGTDTQYF.

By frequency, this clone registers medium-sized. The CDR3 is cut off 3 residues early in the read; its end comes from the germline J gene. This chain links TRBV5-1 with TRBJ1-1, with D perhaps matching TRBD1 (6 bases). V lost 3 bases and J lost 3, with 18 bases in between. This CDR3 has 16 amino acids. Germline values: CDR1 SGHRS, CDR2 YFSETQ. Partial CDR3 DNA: TGCGCCAGCAGCTGGGGGCACAGGTTAGGTGACACTGAA. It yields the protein CASSWGHRLGDTE. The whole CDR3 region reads CASSWGHRLGDTEAFF. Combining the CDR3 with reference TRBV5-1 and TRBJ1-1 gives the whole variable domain KAGVTQTPRYLIKTRGQQVTLSCSPISGHRSVSWYQQTPGQGLQFLFEYFSETQRNKGNFPGRFSGRQFSNSRSEMNVSTLELGDSALYLCASSWGHRLGDTEAFFGQGTRLTVV.

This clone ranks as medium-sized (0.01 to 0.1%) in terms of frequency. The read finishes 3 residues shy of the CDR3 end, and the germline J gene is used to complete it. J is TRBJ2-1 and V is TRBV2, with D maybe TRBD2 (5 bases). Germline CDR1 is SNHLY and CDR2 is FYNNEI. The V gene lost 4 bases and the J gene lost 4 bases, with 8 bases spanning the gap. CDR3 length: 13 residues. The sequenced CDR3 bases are TGTGCCAGCAGTGGACTAACGTACAATGAG. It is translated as CASSGLTYNE. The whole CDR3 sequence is CASSGLTYNEQFF.

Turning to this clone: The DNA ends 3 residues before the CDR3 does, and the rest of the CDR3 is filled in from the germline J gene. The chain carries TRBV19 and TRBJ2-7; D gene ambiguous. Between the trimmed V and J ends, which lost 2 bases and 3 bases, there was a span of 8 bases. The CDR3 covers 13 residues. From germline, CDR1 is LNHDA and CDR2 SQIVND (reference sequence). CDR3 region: CASSIKVFYEQYF. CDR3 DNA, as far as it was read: TGTGCCAGTAGTATAAAGGTTTTCTACGAG.

The CDR3 DNA, read in part, is TGCAGCATGGTCCCGGGGGAGACG. Amino acid sequence: CSMVPGET. The whole CDR3 is CSMVPGETQYF. V and J are TRBV29-1 and TRBJ2-3, with D tentatively TRBD2 (6 bases). The read comes to an end 3 residues before the CDR3 does, leaving the germline J gene to fill in the end. This CDR3 spans 11 amino acids. Looked up from germline, CDR1 is SQVTM and CDR2 is ANQGSEA.

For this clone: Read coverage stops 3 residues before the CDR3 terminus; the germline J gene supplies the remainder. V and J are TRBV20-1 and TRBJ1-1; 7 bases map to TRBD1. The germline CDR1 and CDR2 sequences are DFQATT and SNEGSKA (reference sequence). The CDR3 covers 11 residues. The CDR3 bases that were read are TGCAGTGCTTCTGAGGACAGGCGG. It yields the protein CSASEDRR. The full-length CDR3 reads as CSASEDRRAFF.

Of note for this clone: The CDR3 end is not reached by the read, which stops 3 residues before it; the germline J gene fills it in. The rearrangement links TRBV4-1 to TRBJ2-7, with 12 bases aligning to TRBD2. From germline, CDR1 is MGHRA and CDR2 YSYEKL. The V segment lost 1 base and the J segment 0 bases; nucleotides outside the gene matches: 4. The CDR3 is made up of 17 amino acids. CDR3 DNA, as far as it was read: TGCGCCAGCAGCCAAGGACTAGCGGGGGCCAGCTCCTACGAG. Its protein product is CASSQGLAGASSYE. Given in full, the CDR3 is CASSQGLAGASSYEQYF.

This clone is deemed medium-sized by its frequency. The sequenced CDR3 bases are TGTGCCAGCAGTTTAGTCCTCTCCGGGACTACTCAAGAGACC. Its protein product is CASSLVLSGTTQET. The full CDR3 protein is CASSLVLSGTTQETQYF. The rearrangement joins TRBV12-3 or TRBV12-4 to TRBJ2-5, with 7 bases lining up with TRBD2. The observed sequence ends 3 residues before the CDR3 terminus, with the missing tail filled in from the germline J gene. The CDR3 extends over 17 amino acids. V lost 1 base to trimming and J lost 2 bases; unmatched junction nucleotides: 10.

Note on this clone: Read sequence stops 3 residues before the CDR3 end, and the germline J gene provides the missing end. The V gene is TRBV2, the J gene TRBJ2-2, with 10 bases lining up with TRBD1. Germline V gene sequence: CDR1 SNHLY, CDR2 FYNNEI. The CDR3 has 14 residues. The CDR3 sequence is CAITPGTGDSPLFF. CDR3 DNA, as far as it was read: TGTGCCATAACCCCTGGGACAGGGGATTCACCG.

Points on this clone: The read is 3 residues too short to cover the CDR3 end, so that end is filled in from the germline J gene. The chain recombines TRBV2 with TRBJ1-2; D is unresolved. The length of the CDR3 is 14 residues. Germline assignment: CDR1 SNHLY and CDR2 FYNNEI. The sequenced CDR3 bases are TGTGCCAGCAGTGAATATGGTGCCACAGATACC. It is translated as CASSEYGATDT. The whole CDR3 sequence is CASSEYGATDTYTF.

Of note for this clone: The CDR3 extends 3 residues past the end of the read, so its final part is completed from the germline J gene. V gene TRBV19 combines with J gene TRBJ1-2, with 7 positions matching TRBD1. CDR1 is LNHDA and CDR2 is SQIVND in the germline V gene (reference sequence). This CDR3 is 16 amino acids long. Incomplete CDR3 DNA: TGTGCCAGTAGTTCCATAGACAGGGCCAGCACAGATACC. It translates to CASSSIDRASTDT. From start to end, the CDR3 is CASSSIDRASTDTYTF.

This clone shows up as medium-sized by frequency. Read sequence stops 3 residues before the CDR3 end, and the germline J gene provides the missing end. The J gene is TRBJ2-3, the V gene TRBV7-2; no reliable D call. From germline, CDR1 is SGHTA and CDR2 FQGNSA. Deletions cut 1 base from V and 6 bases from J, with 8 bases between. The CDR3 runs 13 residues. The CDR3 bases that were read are TGTGCCAGCAGCTTAGAAGCCGAGGATACG. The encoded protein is CASSLEAEDT. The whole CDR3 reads CASSLEAEDTQYF.

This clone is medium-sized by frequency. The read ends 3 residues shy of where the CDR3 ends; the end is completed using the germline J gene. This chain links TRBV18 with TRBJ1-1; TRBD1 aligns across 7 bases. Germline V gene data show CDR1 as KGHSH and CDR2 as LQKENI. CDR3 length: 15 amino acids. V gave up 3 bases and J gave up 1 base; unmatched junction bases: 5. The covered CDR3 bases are TGTGCCAGCTCACCCCCGGGACAGCGGAACACTGAA. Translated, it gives CASSPPGQRNTE. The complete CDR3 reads CASSPPGQRNTEAFF.

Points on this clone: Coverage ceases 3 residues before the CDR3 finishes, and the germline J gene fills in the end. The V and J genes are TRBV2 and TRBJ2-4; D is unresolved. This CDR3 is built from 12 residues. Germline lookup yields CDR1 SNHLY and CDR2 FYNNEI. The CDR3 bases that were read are TGTGCCAGCAGTTCACAGATCTATGGT. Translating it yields CASSSQIYG. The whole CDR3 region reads CASSSQIYGQYF.

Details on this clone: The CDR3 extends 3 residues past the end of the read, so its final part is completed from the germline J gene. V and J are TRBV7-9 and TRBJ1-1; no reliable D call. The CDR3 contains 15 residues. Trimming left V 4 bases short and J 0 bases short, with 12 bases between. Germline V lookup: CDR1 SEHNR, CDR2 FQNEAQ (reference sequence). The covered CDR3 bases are TGTGCCAGCAGCTCTAGTGGCGGGATGAACACTGAA. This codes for CASSSSGGMNTE. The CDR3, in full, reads CASSSSGGMNTEAFF.

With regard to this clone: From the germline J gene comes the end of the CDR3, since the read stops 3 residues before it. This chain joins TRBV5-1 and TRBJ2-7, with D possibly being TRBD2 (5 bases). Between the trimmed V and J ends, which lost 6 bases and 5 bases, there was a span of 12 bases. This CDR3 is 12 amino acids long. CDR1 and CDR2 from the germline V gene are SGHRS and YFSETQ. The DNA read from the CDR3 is TGCGCCAGCATTTCAGTAGCGAACGAG. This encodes CASISVANE. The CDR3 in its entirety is CASISVANEQYF.

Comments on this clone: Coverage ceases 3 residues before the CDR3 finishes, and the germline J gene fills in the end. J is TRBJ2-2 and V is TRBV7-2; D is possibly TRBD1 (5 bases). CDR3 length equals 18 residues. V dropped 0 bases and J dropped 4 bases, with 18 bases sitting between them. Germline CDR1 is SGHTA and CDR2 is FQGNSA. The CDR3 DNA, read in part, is TGTGCCAGCAGCTTAGCTCAGGGCAGGGTATTGCTCACCGGGGAG. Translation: CASSLAQGRVLLTGE. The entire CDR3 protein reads CASSLAQGRVLLTGELFF.

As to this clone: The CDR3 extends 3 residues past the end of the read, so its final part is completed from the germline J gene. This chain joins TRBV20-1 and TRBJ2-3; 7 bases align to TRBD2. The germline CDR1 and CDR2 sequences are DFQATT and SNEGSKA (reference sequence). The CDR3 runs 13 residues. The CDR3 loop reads CSASETSRETQYF. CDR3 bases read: TGCAGTGCTTCCGAGACTAGCAGGGAGACG.

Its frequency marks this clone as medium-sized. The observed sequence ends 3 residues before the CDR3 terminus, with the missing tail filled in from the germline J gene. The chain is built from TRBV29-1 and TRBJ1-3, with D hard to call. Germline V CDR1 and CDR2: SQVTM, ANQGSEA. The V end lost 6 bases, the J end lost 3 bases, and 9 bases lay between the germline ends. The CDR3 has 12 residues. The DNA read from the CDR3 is TGCAGCGTGGCCGGGGTTGGAAACACC. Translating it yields CSVAGVGNT. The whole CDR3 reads CSVAGVGNTIYF.

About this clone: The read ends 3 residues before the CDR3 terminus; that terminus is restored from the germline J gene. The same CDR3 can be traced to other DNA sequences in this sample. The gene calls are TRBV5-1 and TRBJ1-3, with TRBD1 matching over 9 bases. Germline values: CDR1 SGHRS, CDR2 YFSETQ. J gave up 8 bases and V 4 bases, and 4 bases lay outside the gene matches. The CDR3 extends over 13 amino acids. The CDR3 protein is CASSKQGADTIYF. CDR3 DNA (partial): TGCGCCAGCAGCAAACAGGGGGCGGACACC.

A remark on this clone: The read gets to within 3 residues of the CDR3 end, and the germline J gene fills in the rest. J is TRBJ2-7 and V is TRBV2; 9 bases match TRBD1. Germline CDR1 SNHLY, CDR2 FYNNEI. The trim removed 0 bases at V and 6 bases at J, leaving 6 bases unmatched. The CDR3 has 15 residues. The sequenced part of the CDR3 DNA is TGTGCCAGCAGTGAAGCGGCGGGACAGGGTTCCGAG. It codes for CASSEAAGQGSE. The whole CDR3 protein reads CASSEAAGQGSEQYF.

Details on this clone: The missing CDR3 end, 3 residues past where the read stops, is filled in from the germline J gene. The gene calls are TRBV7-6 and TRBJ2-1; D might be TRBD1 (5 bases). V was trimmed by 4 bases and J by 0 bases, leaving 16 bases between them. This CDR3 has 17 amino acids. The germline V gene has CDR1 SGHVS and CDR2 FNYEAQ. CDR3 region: CASSWGVRRSSYNEQFF. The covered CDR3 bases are TGTGCCAGCAGCTGGGGCGTGAGACGGAGCTCCTACAATGAG.

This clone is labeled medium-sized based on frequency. The CDR3 spells CSASGGFESDTQYF. Partial CDR3 DNA: TGCAGTGCTAGTGGGGGCTTCGAGTCGGATACG. The chain employs TRBV20-1 and TRBJ2-3; tentatively, D is TRBD1 (6 bases). Read sequence stops 3 residues before the CDR3 end, and the germline J gene provides the missing end. CDR1 is DFQATT and CDR2 is SNEGSKA in the germline V gene (reference sequence). The CDR3 has 14 residues. V was pared by 3 bases and J by 6 bases, with 16 bases between.

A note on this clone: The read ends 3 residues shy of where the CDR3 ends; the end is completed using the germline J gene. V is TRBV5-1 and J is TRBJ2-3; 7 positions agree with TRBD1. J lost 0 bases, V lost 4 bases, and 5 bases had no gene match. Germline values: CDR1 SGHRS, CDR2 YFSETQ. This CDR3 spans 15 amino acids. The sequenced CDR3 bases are TGCGCCAGCAGCATGGACAGGTTTAGCACAGATACG. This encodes CASSMDRFSTDT. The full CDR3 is CASSMDRFSTDTQYF.

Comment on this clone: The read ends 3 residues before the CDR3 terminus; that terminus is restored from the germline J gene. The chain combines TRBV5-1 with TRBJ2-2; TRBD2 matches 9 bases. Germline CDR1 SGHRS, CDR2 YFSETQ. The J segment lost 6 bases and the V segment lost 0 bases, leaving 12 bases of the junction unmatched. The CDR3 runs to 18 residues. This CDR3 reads CASSLGAPSGGRPGELFF. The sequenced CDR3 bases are TGCGCCAGCAGCTTGGGGGCCCCCAGCGGGGGGCGTCCCGGGGAG.